The entry below describes one T cell receptor beta chain. One entry per CDR3 protein results from TCRdb running MiXCR on the 5' RACE reads. Among 55,000 to 70,000 distinct CDR3 sequences listed, more than 25% were seen once. The germline V and J ends were trimmed by 0 bases and 5 bases, with 11 bases remaining between them. Germline loops: CDR1 SGHDT, CDR2 YYEEEE. The CDR3 runs to 14 residues. This clonotype originated in a female donor with breast cancer. The gene calls are TRBV5-6 and TRBJ2-5; D gene uncertain. Sequencing input: tumor-infiltrating memory CD4+ T cells sorted from the breast tumor. As for subset: memory CD4+ T cells, CD4+CD45RO+CD25-. CDR3 protein: CASSLVLRSETQYF. The DNA of the CDR3 is TGTGCCAGCAGCTTGGTGCTTCGCTCGGAGACCCAGTACTTC.